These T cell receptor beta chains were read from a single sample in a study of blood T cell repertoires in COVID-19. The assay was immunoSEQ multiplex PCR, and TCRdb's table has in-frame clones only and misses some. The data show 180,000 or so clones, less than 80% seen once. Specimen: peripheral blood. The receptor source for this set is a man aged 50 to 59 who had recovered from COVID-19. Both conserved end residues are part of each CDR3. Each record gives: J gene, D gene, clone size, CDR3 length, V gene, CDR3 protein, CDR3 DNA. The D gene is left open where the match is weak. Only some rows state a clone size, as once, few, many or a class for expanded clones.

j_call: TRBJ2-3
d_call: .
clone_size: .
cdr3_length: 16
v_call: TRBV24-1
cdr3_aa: CATSDTVEYGTDTQYF
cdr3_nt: TGTGCCACCAGTGACACCGTAGAGTATGGCACAGATACGCAGTATTTT

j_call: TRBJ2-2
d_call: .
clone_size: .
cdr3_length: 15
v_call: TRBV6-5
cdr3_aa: CASTRHDRNTGELFF
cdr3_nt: TGTGCCAGCACCCGACATGATCGTAACACCGGGGAGCTGTTTTTT

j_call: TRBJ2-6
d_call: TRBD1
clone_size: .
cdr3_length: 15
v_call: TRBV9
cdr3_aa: CASSAQGDGANVLTF
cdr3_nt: TGTGCCAGCAGCGCACAGGGGGATGGGGCCAACGTCCTGACTTTC

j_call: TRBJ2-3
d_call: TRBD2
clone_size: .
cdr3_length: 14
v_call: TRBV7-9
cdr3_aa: CASSSQTSSDTQYF
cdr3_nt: TGTGCCAGCAGCTCACAGACTAGCTCGGATACGCAGTATTTT

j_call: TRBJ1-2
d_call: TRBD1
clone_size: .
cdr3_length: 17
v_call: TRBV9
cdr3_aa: CASSPSGSDRLRYGYTF
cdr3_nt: TGTGCCAGCAGCCCGAGTGGTTCGGACAGGCTGCGCTATGGCTACACCTTC

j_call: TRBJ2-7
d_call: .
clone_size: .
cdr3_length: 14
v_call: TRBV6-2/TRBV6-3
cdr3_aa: CASSRDSLPYEQYF
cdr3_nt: TGTGCCAGCAGTAGGGACTCACTGCCCTACGAGCAGTACTTC

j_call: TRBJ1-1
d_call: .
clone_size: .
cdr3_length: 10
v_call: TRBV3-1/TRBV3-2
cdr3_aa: CASSQDGAFF
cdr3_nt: TGTGCCAGCAGCCAAGACGGGGCTTTCTTT

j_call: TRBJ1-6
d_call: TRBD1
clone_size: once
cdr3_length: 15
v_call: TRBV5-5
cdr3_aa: CASSNRDREYSPLHF
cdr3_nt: TGTGCCAGCAGCAACCGGGACAGGGAGTATTCACCCCTCCACTTT

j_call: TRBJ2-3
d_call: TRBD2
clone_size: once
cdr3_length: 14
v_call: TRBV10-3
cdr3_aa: CAISDREGENTQYF
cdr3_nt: TGTGCCATCAGTGATCGGGAGGGCGAGAATACGCAGTATTTT

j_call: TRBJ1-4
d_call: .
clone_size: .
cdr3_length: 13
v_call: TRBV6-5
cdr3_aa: CASRGATNEKLFF
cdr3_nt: TGTGCCAGCAGGGGCGCAACTAATGAAAAACTGTTTTTT

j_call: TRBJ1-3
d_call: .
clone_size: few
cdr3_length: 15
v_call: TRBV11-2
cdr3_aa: CASSLSGAPGNTIYF
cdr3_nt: TGTGCCAGCAGCTTAAGCGGGGCCCCTGGAAACACCATATATTTT

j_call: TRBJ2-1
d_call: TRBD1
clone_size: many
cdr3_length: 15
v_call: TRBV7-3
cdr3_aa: CASSARAQGGDEQFF
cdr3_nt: TGTGCCAGCAGCGCGCGAGCACAGGGGGGCGATGAGCAGTTCTTC

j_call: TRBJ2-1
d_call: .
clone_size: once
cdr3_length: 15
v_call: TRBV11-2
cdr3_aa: CASSTNLPGLDEQFF
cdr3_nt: TGTGCCAGCAGCACGAACCTTCCCGGGTTAGATGAGCAGTTCTTC

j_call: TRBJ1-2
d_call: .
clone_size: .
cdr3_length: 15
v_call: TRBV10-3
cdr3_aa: CAISDAQRGTYGYTF
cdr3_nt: TGTGCCATCAGTGACGCCCAGCGGGGGACCTATGGCTACACCTTC

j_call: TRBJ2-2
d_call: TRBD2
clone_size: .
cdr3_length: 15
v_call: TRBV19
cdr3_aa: CASNRLAGSTGELFF
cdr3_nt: TGTGCCAGTAATCGACTAGCGGGAAGCACCGGGGAGCTGTTTTTT

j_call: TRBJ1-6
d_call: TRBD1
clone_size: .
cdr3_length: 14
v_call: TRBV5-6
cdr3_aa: CATHRGGTDSPLHF
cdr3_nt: TGTGCCACCCACAGGGGGGGCACTGATTCACCCCTCCACTTT

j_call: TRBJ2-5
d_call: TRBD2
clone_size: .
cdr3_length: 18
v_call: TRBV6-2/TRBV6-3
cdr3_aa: CASSGTGTRFPREETQYF
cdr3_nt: TGTGCCAGCAGTGGAACCGGGACTAGGTTCCCACGGGAGGAGACCCAGTACTTC

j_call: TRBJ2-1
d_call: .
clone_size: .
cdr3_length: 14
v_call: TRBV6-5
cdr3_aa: CVSSYEPADNEQFF
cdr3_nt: TGTGTCAGCAGTTACGAACCAGCGGACAATGAGCAGTTCTTC

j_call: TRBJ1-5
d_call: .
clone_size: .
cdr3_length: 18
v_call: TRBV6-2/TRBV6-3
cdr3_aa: CASSYSNRQGSNNQPQHF
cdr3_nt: TGTGCCAGCAGTTACTCGAATCGGCAGGGTTCCAACAATCAGCCCCAGCATTTT

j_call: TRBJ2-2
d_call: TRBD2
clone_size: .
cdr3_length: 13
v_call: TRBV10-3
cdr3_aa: CAILAENTGELFF
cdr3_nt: TGTGCCATCCTAGCGGAGAACACCGGGGAGCTGTTTTTT

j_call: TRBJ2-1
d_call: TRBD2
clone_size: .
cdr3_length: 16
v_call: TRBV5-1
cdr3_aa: CASSSTTSGRADEQFF
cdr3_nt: TGCGCCAGCAGCTCAACGACTAGCGGGAGGGCGGATGAGCAGTTCTTC

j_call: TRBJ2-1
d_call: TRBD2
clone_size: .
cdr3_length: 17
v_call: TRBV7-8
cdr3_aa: CASSGGSGRFSYNEQFF
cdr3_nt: TGTGCCAGCAGCGGGGGTAGCGGGAGGTTCTCCTACAATGAGCAGTTCTTC

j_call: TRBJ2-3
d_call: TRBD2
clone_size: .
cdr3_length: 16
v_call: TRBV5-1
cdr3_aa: CASSYGLAGFTDTQYF
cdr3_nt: TGCGCCAGCAGCTACGGACTAGCGGGCTTCACAGATACGCAGTATTTT

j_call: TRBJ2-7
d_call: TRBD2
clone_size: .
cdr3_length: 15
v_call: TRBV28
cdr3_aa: CASSLISGGSYEQYF
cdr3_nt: TGTGCCAGCAGTTTGATCTCGGGGGGCTCCTACGAGCAGTACTTC

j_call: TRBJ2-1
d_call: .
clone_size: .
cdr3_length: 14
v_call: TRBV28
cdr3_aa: CASTVPETGREQFF
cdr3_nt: TGTGCCAGCACCGTACCGGAGACAGGGAGGGAGCAGTTCTTC

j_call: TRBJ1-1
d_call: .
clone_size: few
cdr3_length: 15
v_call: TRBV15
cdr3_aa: CATSRDGAGDTEAFF
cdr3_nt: TGTGCCACCAGCAGAGATGGAGCAGGGGACACTGAAGCTTTCTTT